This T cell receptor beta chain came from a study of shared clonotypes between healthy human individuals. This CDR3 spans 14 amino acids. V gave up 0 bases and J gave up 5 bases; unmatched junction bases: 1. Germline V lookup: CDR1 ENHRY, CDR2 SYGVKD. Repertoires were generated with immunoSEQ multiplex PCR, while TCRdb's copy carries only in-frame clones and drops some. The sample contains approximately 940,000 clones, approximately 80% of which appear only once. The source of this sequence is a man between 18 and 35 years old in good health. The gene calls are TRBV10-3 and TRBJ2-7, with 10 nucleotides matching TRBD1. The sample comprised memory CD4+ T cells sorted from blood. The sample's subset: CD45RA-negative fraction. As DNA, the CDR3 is TGTGCCATCAGTGAGTCGGGGACAGGGGACGAGCAGTACTTC. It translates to CAISESGTGDEQYF.